What follows are 11 T cell receptor beta chains derived from one specimen sequenced in a study of a mutant IDH1 vaccine in newly diagnosed glioma. Data came from immunoSEQ multiplex PCR; TCRdb stores just in-frame clones and leaves some out. The table lists 70,000 to 100,000 clones, more than 85% of them singletons. Time point reported: week 5, during vaccination. Alongside topical imiquimod, each dose of vaccine comprised 300 ug of mutant IDH1 20-mer peptide. Their specific antigens are unknown. The source material was PBMCs, sampled from a glioma patient whose treatment included an IDH1 peptide vaccine. These receptor sequences come from a woman in her forties or fifties with glioma.

The rearrangement joins TRBV6-1 to TRBJ1-1, with D possibly being TRBD1 (5 bases). Germline V gene sequence: CDR1 MNHNS, CDR2 SASEGT. Trimming removed 1 base from V and 0 bases from J, with 18 bases in between. The CDR3 runs to 18 residues. This CDR3 reads CASSEGGAWGGVNTEAFF. The CDR3 DNA reads TGTGCCAGCAGTGAAGGAGGGGCCTGGGGGGGTGTGAACACTGAAGCTTTCTTT.

V gene TRBV7-9 combines with J gene TRBJ1-5; possible D gene TRBD1, 5 bases. The germline CDR1 and CDR2 sequences are SEHNR and FQNEAQ (reference sequence). V was pared by 5 bases and J by 7 bases, with 12 bases between. This CDR3 region has 13 residues. CDR3 sequence (DNA): TGTGCCAGCAGCCTGGATAGGGGCCAGCCCCAGCATTTT. Its protein product is CASSLDRGQPQHF.

The chain is built from TRBV19 and TRBJ2-7; TRBD2 aligns across 14 bases. Germline V gives CDR1 LNHDA, CDR2 SQIVND (reference sequence). The CDR3 runs to 17 residues. V was clipped by 7 bases and J by 3 bases; unmatched bases: 11. The CDR3 nucleotides are TGTGCCAGTACCCCGAGGGGGACTAGCGGGAGTGGCTACGAGCAGTACTTC. The encoded protein is CASTPRGTSGSGYEQYF.

This chain uses TRBV9 with TRBJ2-6, with 8 bases matching TRBD1. With 5 bases clipped from V and 2 bases from J, the junction kept 6 bases outside the gene matches. Germline assignment: CDR1 SGDLS and CDR2 YYNGEE. This CDR3 region has 16 residues. CDR3 region: CASRSSQGAGANVLTF. CDR3 sequence (DNA): TGTGCCAGCAGATCCTCACAGGGGGCTGGGGCCAACGTCCTGACTTTC.

This chain uses TRBV28 with TRBJ2-5; 7 bases agree with TRBD1. Germline loops: CDR1 MDHEN, CDR2 SYDVKM. V trimming: 7 bases; J trimming: 5 bases; junction bases outside the gene matches: 7. This CDR3 is built from 13 residues. The CDR3 DNA is TGTGCCAGCACCTCCCCGGACAGGGAGACCCAGTACTTC. Protein: CASTSPDRETQYF.

This chain links TRBV10-1 with TRBJ2-3; no definite D call. Germline V CDR1 and CDR2: WNHNN, SYGVQD (reference sequence). Trimming took 2 bases from V and 2 from J, leaving 5 bases between them. The CDR3 covers 13 residues. CDR3 DNA: TGCGCCAGCAGTGAGCTTGCCACAGATACGCAGTATTTT. Translation gives CASSELATDTQYF.

The chain links TRBV9 to TRBJ1-6, with D possibly being TRBD1 (5 bases). CDR1 SGDLS and CDR2 YYNGEE come from the germline V gene. V dropped 5 bases and J dropped 8 bases, with 8 bases sitting between them. The CDR3 runs to 12 residues. The CDR3 nucleotides are TGTGCCAGCAGTGGCAGGGATTCACCCCTCCACTTT. As protein: CASSGRDSPLHF.

This clone has more than one count but fewer than ten. The genes are TRBV5-5 and TRBJ2-4; TRBD1 matches at 7 bases. In germline, CDR1 is SGHKS, CDR2 YYEKEE (reference sequence). Germline trimming cut 4 bases from V and 14 bases from J; bases unmatched to any gene: 12. There are 13 residues in the CDR3. CDR3 in amino acids: CASSLNPGQREYF. DNA for the CDR3: TGTGCCAGCAGCCTCAATCCGGGACAGAGAGAGTACTTC. Supplemented by reference TRBV5-5 and TRBJ2-4, the full variable domain reads DAGVTQSPTHLIKTRGQQVTLRCSPISGHKSVSWYQQVLGQGPQFIFQYYEKEERGRGNFPDRFSARQFPNYSSELNVNALLLGDSALYLCASSLNPGQREYFGAGTRLSVL.

This clone has a single count. The rearrangement links TRBV28 to TRBJ1-2; TRBD1 aligns across 7 bases. V was clipped by 5 bases and J by 2 bases; unmatched bases: 5. The V gene's germline CDR1 is MDHEN and CDR2 SYDVKM. CDR3 size: 14 residues. CDR3 region: CASSLGTENYGYTF. DNA for the CDR3: TGTGCCAGCAGTCTCGGGACAGAGAACTATGGCTACACCTTC.

V usage is TRBV29-1 and J usage is TRBJ2-1; D tentatively reads TRBD1 or TRBD2 (5 bases each). Germline loops: CDR1 SQVTM, CDR2 ANQGSEA. With 6 bases removed from V and 3 bases from J, the gap between germline ends came to 30 bases. This CDR3 is built from 19 residues. This CDR3 reads CSVRPGRPRVRDLYNEQFF. CDR3 in DNA: TGCAGCGTCCGCCCGGGACGGCCGCGGGTACGGGACCTCTACAATGAGCAGTTCTTC.

The chain joins TRBV27 to TRBJ2-1; the D gene is possibly TRBD2 (5 bases). The CDR3 is made up of 12 amino acids. CDR1 and CDR2 from the germline V gene are MNHEY and SMNVEV (reference sequence). V was pared by 5 bases and J by 9 bases, with 11 bases between. CDR3 in amino acids: CASSPLRGEQFF. The DNA of the CDR3 is TGTGCCAGCAGTCCCCTACGGGGTGAGCAGTTCTTC.